A single sample is the source of the 13 T cell receptor beta chains below, sequenced in a study of Ad26.COV2.S vaccination and SARS-CoV-2 variants. Only in-frame clones appear in the TCRdb table, and some are missing; sequencing was by immunoSEQ multiplex PCR. Counted here are about 350,000 clones, 92% occurring once; the ten biggest clones make up around 4.2%. The sample was peripheral blood, taken after recovery from COVID-19. These receptors were obtained from a human donor who had recovered from COVID-19.

This chain joins TRBV10-3 and TRBJ2-3; D is uncertain. The germline CDR1 and CDR2 sequences are ENHRY and SYGVKD. Between the trimmed V and J ends, which lost 0 bases and 1 base, there was a span of 5 bases. The CDR3 runs 14 residues. The CDR3 sequence: CAISESVGTDTQYF. The CDR3 region has the DNA TGTGCCATCAGTGAGTCGGTGGGCACAGATACGCAGTATTTT.

The chain combines TRBV6-5 with TRBJ1-2, with 8 bases aligning to TRBD1. V was pared by 4 bases and J by 3 bases, with 10 bases of the junction left unmatched. Germline V gene data show CDR1 as MNHEY and CDR2 as SVGAGI. CDR3 size: 16 residues. CDR3 sequence: CASSLSGGYFDYGYTF. CDR3 coding DNA: TGTGCCAGCAGTTTGTCAGGGGGCTATTTCGACTATGGCTACACCTTC.

The V gene is TRBV29-1, the J gene TRBJ1-1, with a tentative D call TRBD1 (5 bases). Germline assignment: CDR1 SQVTM and CDR2 ANQGSEA. This CDR3 region has 13 residues. Between the trimmed V and J ends, which lost 4 bases and 0 bases, there was a span of 9 bases. The chain's CDR3 is CSVGQLLNTEAFF. CDR3 sequence (DNA): TGCAGCGTTGGACAGTTGCTGAACACTGAAGCTTTCTTT.

The chain links TRBV5-1 to TRBJ2-5; a weak D match, TRBD2 (6 bases). The CDR3 is 15 amino acids. In germline, CDR1 is SGHRS, CDR2 YFSETQ. V was shortened by 3 bases and J by 4 bases, with 16 bases between the two germline ends. CDR3 nucleotides: TGCGCCAGCAGCTCGGGGGTACTACATTTAGAGACCCAGTACTTC. Translation gives CASSSGVLHLETQYF.

The V and J genes are TRBV5-4 and TRBJ2-2; 11 bases line up with TRBD2. J was trimmed by 0 bases and V by 9 bases; bases with no gene match: 7. This CDR3 comprises 16 residues. From germline, CDR1 is SGHNT and CDR2 YYREEE (reference sequence). CDR3 nucleotide sequence: TGTGCCACCCTCACTAGCGGGGGACCGAACACCGGGGAGCTGTTTTTT. It specifies CATLTSGGPNTGELFF.

The J gene is TRBJ2-1, the V gene TRBV4-3, with D hard to call. The germline gives CDR1 LGHNA, CDR2 YSLEER. The germline V and J ends were trimmed by 1 base and 0 bases, with 10 bases remaining between them. The CDR3 spans 16 residues. The CDR3, as DNA: TGCGCCAGCAGCCAAGGTGCAGACCTCTCCTACAATGAGCAGTTCTTC. This gives the protein CASSQGADLSYNEQFF.

This clone came up once. V is TRBV29-1 and J is TRBJ1-2, with D possibly TRBD1 on 6 matching bases. The germline gives CDR1 SQVTM, CDR2 ANQGSEA. CDR3 length equals 12 residues. Trimming left V 4 bases short and J 6 bases short, with 12 bases between. In DNA, the CDR3 is TGCAGCGTTGGGGCAGGGGATGATGGCTACACCTTC. It specifies CSVGAGDDGYTF.

The gene calls are TRBV9 and TRBJ2-7; 8 nucleotides line up with TRBD1. Germline V gene data show CDR1 as SGDLS and CDR2 as YYNGEE. V was clipped by 4 bases and J by 3 bases; unmatched bases: 9. This CDR3 comprises 15 residues. CDR3 region: CASSRGPGGYYEQYF. DNA of the CDR3: TGTGCCAGCAGCCGGGGTCCAGGGGGCTACTACGAGCAGTACTTC.

This rearrangement joins TRBV3-1 (or the pseudogene TRBV3-2) to TRBJ1-2; a possible D gene is TRBD1 (6 bases). V lost 4 bases to trimming and J lost 2 bases, with 8 bases between them. Germline CDR1 and CDR2: LGHDT and YNNKEL (reference sequence). This CDR3 comprises 13 residues. Written as DNA, the CDR3 is TGTGCCAGCAGCCTAGGACAGAACTATGGCTACACCTTC. Protein: CASSLGQNYGYTF.

The rearrangement links TRBV27 to TRBJ2-3; D gene uncertain. V lost 4 bases, J lost 1 base, and 12 bases lay in between. The germline CDR1 and CDR2 sequences are MNHEY and SMNVEV (reference sequence). The CDR3 has 15 amino acids. In DNA, the CDR3 is TGTGCCAGCAGTTCGCCGACCCGAGGCACAGATACGCAGTATTTT. Its translation: CASSSPTRGTDTQYF.

The CDR3 DNA follows: TGTGCCAGCAGCGTAAGGCCGGGGGGCTACACCTTC. This sequence encodes CASSVRPGGYTF. V and J are TRBV7-2 and TRBJ1-2, with D uncertain. The CDR3 is 12 amino acids. Germline CDR1 reads SGHTA; CDR2 reads FQGNSA. Trimming took 5 bases from V and 8 from J, leaving 12 bases between them.

V is TRBV5-1 and J is TRBJ2-5; 9 nucleotides match TRBD2. The J segment lost 2 bases and the V segment lost 1 base, leaving 6 bases of the junction unmatched. The CDR3 contains 16 residues. Germline V gene sequence: CDR1 SGHRS, CDR2 YFSETQ. The chain's CDR3 is CASSLWRGGRQETQYF. The DNA for the CDR3 is TGCGCCAGCAGCTTGTGGCGGGGGGGCAGGCAAGAGACCCAGTACTTC.

This chain connects TRBV6-1 to TRBJ1-4, with D possibly TRBD1 on 6 matching bases. CDR1 is MNHNS, CDR2 SASEGT, per germline. Between the trimmed V and J ends, which lost 2 bases and 8 bases, there was a span of 18 bases. This CDR3 is built from 16 residues. This CDR3 reads CASSENGGGVGEKLFF. The CDR3 DNA is TGTGCCAGCAGTGAAAACGGAGGGGGGGTTGGCGAAAAACTGTTTTTT.